Listed here are 18 T cell receptor beta chains from one sample, sequenced in a study of T cell repertoires in cytomegalovirus infection (dated by TCRdb to the late 2010s). No antigen is known for these receptors. TCRdb lists the instrument as Illumina HiSeq 1500. TCRdb handled the public reads itself, with Q25 trimming in fastp and clone calling in MiXCR, and kept productive beta chains. Rows with one shared CDR3 protein collapse into an entry with the most common genes and DNA. Counted in this sample were just under 500,000 distinct CDR3 sequences; 33% of them appeared once. About a sixth of the sample lies in the top ten. In light of the paper, this sample's treatment or condition label describes: in vitro stimulation with specific CMV peptide epitopes to enrich CMV-specific T cells. This specimen was cultured PBMCs, taken from culture after CMV antigen stimulation. These receptors all come from a human donor in good health (CMV status not recorded). Some clones in this sample may be carry-over from other donors' samples.

This clonotype has a count of ten or more. The chain employs TRBV6-5 and TRBJ1-1, with D unresolved. V was shortened by 2 bases and J by 1 base, with 8 bases between the two germline ends. The CDR3 covers 14 residues. CDR1 and CDR2 (germline): MNHEY, SVGAGI. The DNA for the CDR3 is TGTGCCAGCAGTTACGGGGTCAGGAACACTGAAGCTTTCTTT. Its translation is CASSYGVRNTEAFF.

This clonotype was seen a few times. This CDR3 reads CASSPLSRTSGSGETQYF. In nucleotides, the CDR3 is TGTGCCAGCAGCCCTCTATCCCGGACTAGCGGGAGTGGGGAGACCCAGTACTTC. The rearrangement links TRBV7-2 to TRBJ2-5; 13 nucleotides match TRBD2. The J segment lost 5 bases and the V segment lost 5 bases, leaving 14 bases of the junction unmatched. CDR1 is SGHTA and CDR2 is FQGNSA in the germline V gene. This CDR3 has 18 residues.

Comments on this clonotype: The junction does not match germline at one end; this may be a read error. The gene calls are TRBV7-2 and TRBJ2-7; no clear D gene. Germline V CDR1 and CDR2: SGHTA, FQGNSA. CDR3 length equals 11 residues. The chain's CDR3 is CASSVAHEQYF. The CDR3 nucleotides are TGTGCCAGCAGCGTAGCCCACGAGCAGTACTTC.

V gene TRBV12-3 or TRBV12-4 combines with J gene TRBJ2-5, with D perhaps matching TRBD2 (6 bases). The CDR3 is 15 amino acids. Deletions cut 6 bases from V and 5 bases from J, with 19 bases between. The CDR3 DNA is TGTGCCAGCAGAGTGGCGGGATCCCGTTTGGAGACCCAGTACTTC. Translated, it gives CASRVAGSRLETQYF.

The chain has TRBV6-1 and TRBJ2-3, with TRBD2 matching 10 bases. Trimming removed 4 bases from V and 2 bases from J; junction bases left unmatched: 3. CDR3 length: 15 amino acids. Germline assignment: CDR1 MNHNS and CDR2 SASEGT. CDR3 loop: CASSVAGGDTDTQYF. In DNA form, the CDR3 reads TGTGCCAGCAGTGTAGCGGGAGGCGACACAGATACGCAGTATTTT.

This chain connects TRBV4-3 to TRBJ2-1; D gene unclear. V was shortened by 0 bases and J by 5 bases, with 8 bases between the two germline ends. The germline CDR1 and CDR2 sequences are LGHNA and YSLEER. CDR3 size: 14 residues. The CDR3, as DNA: TGCGCCAGCAGCCAAGATTGGCTGAACAATGAGCAGTTCTTC. This codes for CASSQDWLNNEQFF.

The chain joins TRBV6-5 to TRBJ2-5; D may be TRBD2 (6 bases). Germline CDR1 and CDR2: MNHEY and SVGAGI. The CDR3 spans 15 residues. Trimming pared 7 bases from V and 5 bases from J, leaving 20 bases between. CDR3 DNA: TGTGCCAGCAATCCGGAGGGAGGCCGTGCGGAGACCCAGTACTTC. Encoded protein: CASNPEGGRAETQYF.

There are a few counts of this clonotype. The rearrangement uses TRBV24-1 and TRBJ2-5; possible D gene TRBD1, 5 bases. The CDR3 covers 15 residues. Germline V lookup: CDR1 KGHDR, CDR2 SFDVKD. Deletions cut 3 bases from V and 2 bases from J, with 12 bases between. The CDR3: CATSDQGWGQETQYF. The CDR3, as DNA: TGTGCCACCAGTGATCAGGGCTGGGGACAAGAGACCCAGTACTTC.

V usage is TRBV7-2 and J usage is TRBJ1-1; 7 bases map to TRBD1. This CDR3 has 13 residues. The germline gives CDR1 SGHTA, CDR2 FQGNSA. After removal of 5 bases from V and 14 bases from J, the junction contained 14 bases not matched to a gene. The CDR3 loop reads CASSMDRSTVEFF. The CDR3 DNA sequence: TGTGCCAGCAGCATGGACAGGAGCACGGTCGAGTTCTTT.

The chain recombines TRBV7-3 with TRBJ2-2; D is uncertain. Germline lookup yields CDR1 SGHTA and CDR2 FQGTGA. V lost 6 bases and J lost 1, with 9 bases in between. This CDR3 is built from 14 residues. The CDR3 DNA sequence: TGTGCCAGCAGAGAAACACGGAACACCGGGGAGCTGTTTTTT. Residues: CASRETRNTGELFF.

This clonotype has a count of ten or more. The chain carries TRBV6-6 and TRBJ1-5; 11 bases agree with TRBD1. This CDR3 region has 15 residues. The V gene's germline CDR1 is MNHNY and CDR2 SVGAGI (reference sequence). The V and J ends lost 5 bases and 5 bases, in that order; junction bases with no gene match: 5. CDR3 region: CASSRRTGGDQPQHF. CDR3 in DNA: TGTGCCAGCAGTCGGAGGACAGGGGGCGATCAGCCCCAGCATTTT.

This clonotype was counted a few times. The genes are TRBV19 and TRBJ2-1; the D gene is possibly TRBD2 (6 bases). In germline, CDR1 is LNHDA, CDR2 SQIVND (reference sequence). V dropped 5 bases and J dropped 6 bases, with 11 bases sitting between them. The CDR3 has 13 amino acids. Here the CDR3 reads CASSRLVGNEQFF. For the CDR3, the DNA is TGTGCCAGTAGTCGACTAGTCGGCAATGAGCAGTTCTTC.

V gene TRBV27 combines with J gene TRBJ2-3; TRBD1 is a possible D gene (7 bases). The CDR3 spans 15 residues. Trimming took 4 bases from V and 3 from J, leaving 14 bases between them. Germline lookup yields CDR1 MNHEY and CDR2 SMNVEV (reference sequence). CDR3 nucleotide sequence: TGTGCCAGCAGTTCTAGCAGGGGGGAGACAGATACGCAGTATTTT. Translation gives CASSSSRGETDTQYF.

This clonotype was counted at least ten times. The chain combines TRBV7-2 with TRBJ2-6, with 9 bases aligning to TRBD2. Trimming at V came to 5 bases and at J to 4 bases, leaving 12 bases not matched to a gene. Germline-derived CDR1 and CDR2 are SGHTA and FQGNSA. The length of the CDR3 is 18 residues. The CDR3 reads CASSPRSSGSAGANVLTF. The DNA of the CDR3 is TGTGCCAGCAGCCCCCGGAGTAGCGGGAGCGCGGGGGCCAACGTCCTGACTTTC.

The sample holds a few counts of this clonotype. The chain is built from TRBV7-2 and TRBJ2-7; D remains ambiguous. V lost 8 bases and J lost 3, with 14 bases in between. Germline lookup yields CDR1 SGHTA and CDR2 FQGNSA. There are 13 residues in the CDR3. CDR3 loop: CASSLAGHYEQYF. CDR3 DNA sequence: TGTGCCAGCTCCTTAGCCGGCCACTACGAGCAGTACTTC.

This clonotype occurred a few times. The gene calls are TRBV24-1 and TRBJ2-3; 7 bases map to TRBD1. The germline CDR1 and CDR2 sequences are KGHDR and SFDVKD. V shed 4 bases, J shed 1 base, and the junction held 7 bases outside the gene matches. The CDR3 consists of 16 residues. The CDR3 coding sequence is TGTGCCACCAGTGACAATGACAGGGCGCGCACAGATACGCAGTATTTT. Protein: CATSDNDRARTDTQYF.

The chain carries TRBV20-1 and TRBJ2-6; D is unresolved. Trimming left V 6 bases short and J 0 bases short, with 12 bases between. Germline V lookup: CDR1 DFQATT, CDR2 SNEGSKA (reference sequence). The CDR3 sequence is 15 residues long. The CDR3 spells CSATNTNSGANVLTF. The CDR3 DNA reads as TGCAGTGCCACCAATACCAACTCTGGGGCCAACGTCCTGACTTTC.

This clonotype was seen a few times. This chain connects TRBV7-2 to TRBJ1-6; 8 bases align to TRBD1. Germline values: CDR1 SGHTA, CDR2 FQGNSA. J gave up 9 bases and V 4 bases, and 5 bases lay outside the gene matches. The CDR3 length is 14 residues. CDR3 loop: CASSWTGPTSPLHF. As DNA, the CDR3 is TGTGCCAGCAGCTGGACAGGGCCCACTTCACCCCTCCACTTT. Supplemented by reference TRBV7-2 and TRBJ1-6, the full variable domain reads GAGVSQSPSNKVTEKGKDVELRCDPISGHTALYWYRQSLGQGLEFLIYFQGNSAPDKSGLPSDRFSAERTGGSVSTLTIQRTQQEDSAVYLCASSWTGPTSPLHFGNGTRLTVT.